The clone carrying this T cell receptor (beta chain) was recorded many times. Its specificity is not known. The germline gives CDR1 KGHSH, CDR2 LQKENI. The CDR3 covers 15 residues. V lost 3 bases and J lost 0, with 9 bases in between. This sample was included in a study of response to subunit inactivated influenza vaccine. TCRdb fed the RT-PCR reads into MiXCR, producing one record per CDR3 protein. The sample lists around 520,000 distinct CDR3 sequences, approximately 12% occurring once. The study, taken as a whole, reports: The authors suggested that few new T cells are recruited per seasonal influenza vaccination.

This chain connects TRBV18 to TRBJ1-3; no reliable D call. This TCR came from a man between 45 and 60 years old who received an inactivated influenza vaccine. This specimen consisted of PBMCs from blood, obtained on the day of vaccination. In DNA form, the CDR3 reads TGTGCCAGCTCACCGACACCGAGCTCTGGAAACACCATATATTTT. Translated: CASSPTPSSGNTIYF.